These 21 T cell receptor beta chains came from one sample sequenced in a study of blood T cell repertoires in COVID-19. Profiled with immunoSEQ multiplex PCR; TCRdb holds only in-frame clones, not every one. The table has roughly 250,000 clones, 75% to 90% seen once. Sequences were obtained from peripheral blood. The source of these receptors is a middle-aged woman with acute or convalescent COVID-19.

This chain uses TRBV9 with TRBJ1-2; 9 positions match TRBD1. Germline-derived CDR1 and CDR2 are SGDLS and YYNGEE. Trimming took 3 bases from V and 4 from J; bases not matched to a gene: 13. The CDR3 is made up of 17 amino acids. CDR3 protein: CASSGYRGRTIFYGYTF. CDR3 in DNA: TGTGCCAGCAGCGGCTACAGGGGGCGGACAATTTTCTATGGCTACACCTTC.

This clone was counted once. The genes are TRBV18 and TRBJ2-5, with 14 positions matching TRBD2. The V gene's germline CDR1 is KGHSH and CDR2 LQKENI. V shed 5 bases, J shed 2 bases, and the junction held 7 bases outside the gene matches. The CDR3 sequence is 17 residues long. The CDR3 reads CASSSRTSGGLQETQYF. In DNA form, the CDR3 reads TGTGCCAGCTCATCAAGGACTAGCGGGGGGTTACAAGAGACCCAGTACTTC.

This chain links TRBV25-1 with TRBJ1-5; 9 bases match TRBD1. The CDR3 is 16 residues long. Per germline, CDR1 MGHDK and CDR2 SYGVNS. After removal of 7 bases from V and 0 bases from J, the junction contained 7 bases not matched to a gene. This chain's CDR3 is CASTSGQGDSNQPQHF. CDR3 sequence (DNA): TGTGCCAGCACGTCGGGACAGGGAGATAGCAATCAGCCCCAGCATTTT.

The rearrangement uses TRBV25-1 and TRBJ1-5; 12 bases map to TRBD1. CDR3 length: 15 amino acids. With 3 bases clipped from V and 7 bases from J, the junction kept 4 bases outside the gene matches. CDR1 is MGHDK and CDR2 is SYGVNS in the germline V gene. The CDR3 DNA reads as TGTGCCAGCAGTGAGGGACAGGGGGCCGGGCAGCCCCAGCATTTT. Its protein is CASSEGQGAGQPQHF.

In regard to this clone: Other nucleotide sequences from this sample produce the same CDR3. J is TRBJ1-5 and V is TRBV24-1; 12 positions match TRBD1. The CDR3 has 16 amino acids. The V and J ends lost 4 bases and 5 bases, in that order; junction bases with no gene match: 5. Germline loops: CDR1 KGHDR, CDR2 SFDVKD. CDR3 DNA: TGTGCCACCAGTGACTCCGGGACAGGGGGCTATCAGCCCCAGCATTTT. Translated, it gives CATSDSGTGGYQPQHF.

The chain couples TRBV7-8 to TRBJ1-2, with D possibly being TRBD1 (6 bases). This CDR3 spans 16 amino acids. The ends were cut back, 5 bases at V and 3 bases at J, with 19 bases in the middle. Germline V lookup: CDR1 SGHVS, CDR2 FQNEAQ. As DNA, the CDR3 is TGTGCCAGCAGCCAACCTTCCAGGGGAAATGACTATGGCTACACCTTC. It yields the protein CASSQPSRGNDYGYTF.

The V gene is TRBV14, the J gene TRBJ2-7; the D gene is possibly TRBD1 (6 bases). V lost 1 base to trimming and J lost 5 bases, with 9 bases between them. The germline gives CDR1 SGHDN, CDR2 FVKESK. The length of the CDR3 is 13 residues. The chain's CDR3 is CASSQGGQDEQYV. The CDR3 region has the DNA TGTGCCAGCAGCCAAGGGGGGCAGGACGAGCAGTACGTC.

This chain connects TRBV6-1 to TRBJ1-2; TRBD1 agrees at 7 bases. The V segment lost 4 bases and the J segment 7 bases; nucleotides outside the gene matches: 18. Per germline, CDR1 MNHNS and CDR2 SASEGT. The CDR3 spans 17 residues. CDR3 region: CASSASSYDRVYGGYTF. The CDR3 DNA reads as TGTGCCAGCAGTGCGAGTAGCTATGACAGGGTTTACGGTGGCTACACCTTC.

The rearrangement joins TRBV2 to TRBJ2-2, with 7 positions matching TRBD2. Trimming cost V 8 bases and J 4 bases; bases outside gene matches: 10. The CDR3 runs to 15 residues. The germline CDR1 and CDR2 sequences are SNHLY and FYNNEI. The CDR3 sequence is CASSMGGWVTGELFF. The CDR3 DNA reads as TGTGCCAGCTCCATGGGAGGGTGGGTCACCGGGGAGCTGTTTTTT.

The chain uses TRBV5-1 and TRBJ1-2, with 7 positions matching TRBD1. J gave up 4 bases and V 4 bases, and 10 bases lay outside the gene matches. Germline-derived CDR1 and CDR2 are SGHRS and YFSETQ. This CDR3 region has 15 residues. The CDR3 loop is CASSAPGTATYGYTF. In DNA, the CDR3 is TGCGCCAGCAGCGCCCCCGGGACAGCAACCTATGGCTACACCTTC.

As concerns this clone: No DNA is shown, since the ends of the CDR3 on it are uncertain; the CDR3 is the one TCRdb lists. The rearrangement links TRBV1 to TRBJ2-3; the table's D gene call, TRBD2, was not cross checked with the DNA. TRBV1 is an annotated pseudogene. The CDR3 is 19 amino acids in total, end residues counted. The CDR3 loop is CTSSQEAWGAGASTDTQYF.

Only a few counts were recorded for this clone. J is TRBJ1-2 and V is TRBV7-9; 8 positions agree with TRBD1. Unmatched junction bases numbered 9, after V lost 1 base and J lost 5 bases. The germline V gene has CDR1 SEHNR and CDR2 FQNEAQ (reference sequence). This CDR3 has 16 amino acids. CDR3 loop: CASSLDGQGAVYGYTF. The DNA of the CDR3 is TGTGCCAGCAGCTTAGATGGGCAGGGGGCCGTTTATGGCTACACCTTC. Full variable domain (missing parts from reference TRBV7-9 and TRBJ1-2): DTGVSQNPRHKITKRGQNVTFRCDPISEHNRLYWYRQTLGQGPEFLTYFQNEAQLEKSRLLSDRFSAERPKGSFSTLEIQRTEQGDSAMYLCASSLDGQGAVYGYTFGSGTRLTVV.

The J gene is TRBJ2-5, the V gene TRBV24-1; no clear D gene. The CDR3 extends over 14 amino acids. V lost 0 bases to trimming and J lost 5 bases, with 9 bases between them. The germline V gene encodes CDR1 KGHDR and CDR2 SFDVKD. In DNA, the CDR3 is TGTGCCACCAGTGATTTGTCTTCCGGGGAGACCCAGTACTTC. Protein: CATSDLSSGETQYF.

With respect to this clone: This sample also contains other DNA sequences that code for the same CDR3. The chain employs TRBV27 and TRBJ1-1; D gene unclear. The germline V gene encodes CDR1 MNHEY and CDR2 SMNVEV (reference sequence). The CDR3 runs 14 residues. V dropped 2 bases and J dropped 0 bases, with 7 bases sitting between them. The DNA for the CDR3 is TGTGCCAGCAGTTTAGGAGCGGTGAACACTGAAGCTTTCTTT. As protein: CASSLGAVNTEAFF.

V gene TRBV6-5 combines with J gene TRBJ1-2; D might be TRBD1 (5 bases). Germline CDR1 reads MNHEY; CDR2 reads SVGAGI. The CDR3 is made up of 15 amino acids. V lost 4 bases and J lost 0, with 12 bases in between. CDR3 residues: CASSSQGLANYGYTF. CDR3 DNA: TGTGCCAGCAGTTCCCAGGGATTGGCTAACTATGGCTACACCTTC.

Written as DNA, the CDR3 is TGTGCCACCAGTGACCCAGGACTAGCGTTCGGTGAGCAGTTCTTC. It is translated as CATSDPGLAFGEQFF. The chain employs TRBV24-1 and TRBJ2-1, with 9 positions matching TRBD2. CDR3 length equals 15 residues. The germline CDR1 and CDR2 sequences are KGHDR and SFDVKD. With 4 bases clipped from V and 9 bases from J, the junction kept 9 bases outside the gene matches.

This clone was observed a handful of times. For the CDR3, the DNA is TGTGCCAGCAGTCCCCGACAGGGGGACTATGGCTACACCTTC. This codes for CASSPRQGDYGYTF. V gene TRBV2 combines with J gene TRBJ1-2; TRBD1 matches at 9 bases. This CDR3 is built from 14 residues. V trimming: 5 bases; J trimming: 3 bases; junction bases outside the gene matches: 4. Germline CDR1 reads SNHLY; CDR2 reads FYNNEI.

This clone appeared a single time. The rearrangement links TRBV11-2 to TRBJ2-6; 11 nucleotides match TRBD1. The junction had 9 bases not matched to a gene; V was cut back by 5 bases and J by 3 bases. The CDR3 is made up of 18 amino acids. Germline assignment: CDR1 SGHAT and CDR2 FQNNGV. CDR3 residues: CASSRRGTGGGGANVLTF. The CDR3 DNA reads as TGTGCCAGCAGCAGGAGAGGGACAGGGGGTGGTGGGGCCAACGTCCTGACTTTC.

This clone was detected once. The chain combines TRBV5-4 with TRBJ2-1; 11 nucleotides line up with TRBD1. The CDR3 covers 16 residues. The germline V gene has CDR1 SGHNT and CDR2 YYREEE (reference sequence). V dropped 4 bases and J dropped 0; count of bases not matched to a gene: 3. CDR3 protein: CASSVGQGASYNEQFF. CDR3 DNA: TGTGCCAGCAGCGTCGGACAGGGGGCCTCCTACAATGAGCAGTTCTTC.

The CDR3 protein is CASSLRGQGVWGANVLTF. In DNA, the CDR3 is TGTGCCAGCAGTTTACGAGGACAGGGGGTTTGGGGGGCCAACGTCCTGACTTTC. V usage is TRBV27 and J usage is TRBJ2-6; TRBD1 matches at 10 bases. J gave up 4 bases and V 2 bases, and 8 bases lay outside the gene matches. The CDR3 is made up of 18 amino acids. Looked up from germline, CDR1 is MNHEY and CDR2 is SMNVEV (reference sequence).

The gene calls are TRBV24-1 and TRBJ1-5, with TRBD1 as a possible D gene (5 bases). Germline CDR1 reads KGHDR; CDR2 reads SFDVKD. This CDR3 spans 15 amino acids. V dropped 5 bases and J dropped 1 base, with 11 bases sitting between them. CDR3 coding DNA: TGTGCCACCAGTGGGGCAGGGTGGAGCAATCAGCCCCAGCATTTT. The encoded protein is CATSGAGWSNQPQHF.